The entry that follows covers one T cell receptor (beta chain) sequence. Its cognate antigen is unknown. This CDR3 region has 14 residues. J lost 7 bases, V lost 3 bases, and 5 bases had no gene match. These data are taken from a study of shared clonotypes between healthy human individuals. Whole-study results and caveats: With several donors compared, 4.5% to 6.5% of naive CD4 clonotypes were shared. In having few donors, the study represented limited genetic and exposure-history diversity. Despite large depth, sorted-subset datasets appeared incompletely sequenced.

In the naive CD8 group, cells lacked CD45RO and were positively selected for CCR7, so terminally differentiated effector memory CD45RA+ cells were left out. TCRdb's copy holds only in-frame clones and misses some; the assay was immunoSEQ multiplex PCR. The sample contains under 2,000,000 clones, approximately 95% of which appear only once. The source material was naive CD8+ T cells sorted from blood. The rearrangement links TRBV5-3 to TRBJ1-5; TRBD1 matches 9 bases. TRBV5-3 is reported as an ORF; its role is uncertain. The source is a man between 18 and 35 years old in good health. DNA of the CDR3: TGTGCCAGAAGCTACAACAGGGGGCTGCAGCCCCAGCATTTT. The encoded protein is CARSYNRGLQPQHF.